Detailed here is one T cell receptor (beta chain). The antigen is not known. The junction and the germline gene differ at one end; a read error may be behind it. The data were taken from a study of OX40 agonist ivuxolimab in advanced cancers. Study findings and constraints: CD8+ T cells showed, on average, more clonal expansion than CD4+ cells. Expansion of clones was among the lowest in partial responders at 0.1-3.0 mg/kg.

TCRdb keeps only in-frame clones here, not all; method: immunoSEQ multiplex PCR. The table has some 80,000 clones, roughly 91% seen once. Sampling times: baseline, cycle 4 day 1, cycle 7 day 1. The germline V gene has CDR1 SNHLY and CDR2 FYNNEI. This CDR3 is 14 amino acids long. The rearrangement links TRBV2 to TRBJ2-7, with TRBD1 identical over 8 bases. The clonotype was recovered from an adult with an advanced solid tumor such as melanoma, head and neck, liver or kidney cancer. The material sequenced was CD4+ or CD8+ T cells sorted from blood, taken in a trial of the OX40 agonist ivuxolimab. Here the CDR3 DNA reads TGTGCCAGCATTGAAGACAGGGGATCGGGCGAGCAGTACTTC. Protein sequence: CASIEDRGSGEQYF. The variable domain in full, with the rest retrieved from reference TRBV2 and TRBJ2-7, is EPEVTQTPSHQVTQMGQEVILRCVPISNHLYFYWYRQILGQKVEFLVSFYNNEISEKSEIFDDQFSVERPDGSNFTLKIRSTKLEDSAMYFCASIEDRGSGEQYFGPGTRLTVT.